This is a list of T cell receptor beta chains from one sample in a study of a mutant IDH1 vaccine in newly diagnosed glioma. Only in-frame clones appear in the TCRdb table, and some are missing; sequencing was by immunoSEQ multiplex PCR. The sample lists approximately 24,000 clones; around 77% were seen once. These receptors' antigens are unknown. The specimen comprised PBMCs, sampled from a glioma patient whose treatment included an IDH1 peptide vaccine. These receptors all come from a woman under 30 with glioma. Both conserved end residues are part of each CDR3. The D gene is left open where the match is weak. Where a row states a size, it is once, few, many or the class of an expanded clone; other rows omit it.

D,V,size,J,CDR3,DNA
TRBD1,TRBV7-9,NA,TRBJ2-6,CASSKTGVGANVLTF,TGTGCCAGCAGCAAAACAGGGGTTGGGGCCAACGTCCTGACTTTC
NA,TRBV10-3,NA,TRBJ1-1,CAISFSRVYPEAFF,TGTGCCATCAGTTTCTCCCGGGTCTACCCTGAAGCTTTCTTT
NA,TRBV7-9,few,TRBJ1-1,CASSTEVRTEAFF,TGTGCCAGCAGCACAGAGGTACGCACTGAAGCTTTCTTT
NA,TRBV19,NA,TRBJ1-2,CASNPRGVNYGYTF,TGTGCCAGTAACCCCAGAGGGGTTAACTATGGCTACACCTTC
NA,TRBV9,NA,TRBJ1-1,CASSVGDGPHEAFF,TGTGCCAGCAGCGTGGGGGACGGGCCCCATGAAGCTTTCTTT
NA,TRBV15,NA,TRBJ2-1,CATSVLGGYSYNEQFF,TGTGCCACCAGCGTCCTAGGGGGTTACTCCTACAATGAGCAGTTCTTC
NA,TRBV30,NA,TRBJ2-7,CAWSVPGRREQYF,TGTGCCTGGAGTGTCCCGGGGCGACGGGAGCAGTACTTC
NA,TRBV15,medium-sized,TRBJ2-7,CATSPPSYEQYF,TGTGCCACCAGCCCCCCCTCCTACGAGCAGTACTTC
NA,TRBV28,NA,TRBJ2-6,CASSSNTPSGANVLTF,TGTGCCAGCAGTTCTAACACCCCCTCTGGGGCCAACGTCCTGACTTTC
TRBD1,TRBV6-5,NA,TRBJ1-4,CASSYSTGLKEKLFF,TGTGCCAGCAGTTACTCGACAGGGTTGAAAGAAAAACTGTTTTTT
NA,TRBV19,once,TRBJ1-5,CASSETVNLPQHF,TGTGCCAGTAGTGAAACAGTTAATCTGCCCCAGCATTTT
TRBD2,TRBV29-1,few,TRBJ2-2,CSVKAGLNTGELFF,TGCAGCGTCAAAGCGGGGCTGAACACCGGGGAGCTGTTTTTT
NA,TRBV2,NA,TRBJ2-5,CASRGWETQYF,TGTGCCAGCAGGGGATGGGAGACCCAGTACTTC
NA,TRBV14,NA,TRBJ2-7,CASSQSNHEQYF,TGTGCCAGCAGCCAAAGTAACCACGAGCAGTACTTC
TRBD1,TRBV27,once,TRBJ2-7,CASSRTGNYEQYF,TGTGCCAGCAGCAGGACAGGGAATTACGAGCAGTACTTC
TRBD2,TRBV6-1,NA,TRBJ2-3,CASSEVWTSGPITDTQYF,TGTGCCAGCAGTGAAGTCTGGACTAGCGGGCCTATCACAGATACGCAGTATTTT
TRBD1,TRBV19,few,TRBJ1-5,CASSIRGTGDQPQHF,TGTGCCAGTAGTATTAGGGGGACAGGGGATCAGCCCCAGCATTTT
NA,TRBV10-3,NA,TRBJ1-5,CAISAAGNNQPQHF,TGTGCCATCAGTGCGGCCGGCAACAATCAGCCCCAGCATTTT
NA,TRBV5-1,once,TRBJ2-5,CASSLERGGGSGETQYF,TGCGCCAGCAGCTTGGAAAGGGGGGGCGGATCGGGCGAGACCCAGTACTTC
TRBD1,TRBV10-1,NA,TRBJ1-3,CASSEKGDRASGNTIYF,TGCGCCAGCAGTGAAAAGGGGGACAGGGCCTCTGGAAACACCATATATTTT
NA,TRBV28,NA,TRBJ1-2,CASTWGDYGYTF,TGTGCCAGCACCTGGGGGGACTATGGCTACACCTTC
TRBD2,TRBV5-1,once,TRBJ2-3,CASSFVAGGTDTQYF,TGCGCCAGCAGCTTTGTAGCGGGAGGTACAGATACGCAGTATTTT
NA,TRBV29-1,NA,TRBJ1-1,CSVQDSRGYTEAFF,TGCAGCGTTCAGGACTCACGTGGTTACACTGAAGCTTTCTTT